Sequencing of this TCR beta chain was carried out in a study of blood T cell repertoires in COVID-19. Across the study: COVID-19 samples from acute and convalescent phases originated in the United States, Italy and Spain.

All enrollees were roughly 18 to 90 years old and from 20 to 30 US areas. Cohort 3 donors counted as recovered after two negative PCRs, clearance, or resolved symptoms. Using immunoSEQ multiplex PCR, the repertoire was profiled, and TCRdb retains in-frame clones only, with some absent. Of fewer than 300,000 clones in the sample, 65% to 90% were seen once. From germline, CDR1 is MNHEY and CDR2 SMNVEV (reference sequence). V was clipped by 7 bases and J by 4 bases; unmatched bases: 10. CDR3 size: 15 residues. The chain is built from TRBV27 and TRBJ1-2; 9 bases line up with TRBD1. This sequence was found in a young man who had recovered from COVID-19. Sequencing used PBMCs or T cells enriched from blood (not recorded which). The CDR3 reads CASTPGDRVGYGYTF. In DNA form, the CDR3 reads TGTGCCAGCACCCCAGGGGACAGGGTGGGCTATGGCTACACCTTC.